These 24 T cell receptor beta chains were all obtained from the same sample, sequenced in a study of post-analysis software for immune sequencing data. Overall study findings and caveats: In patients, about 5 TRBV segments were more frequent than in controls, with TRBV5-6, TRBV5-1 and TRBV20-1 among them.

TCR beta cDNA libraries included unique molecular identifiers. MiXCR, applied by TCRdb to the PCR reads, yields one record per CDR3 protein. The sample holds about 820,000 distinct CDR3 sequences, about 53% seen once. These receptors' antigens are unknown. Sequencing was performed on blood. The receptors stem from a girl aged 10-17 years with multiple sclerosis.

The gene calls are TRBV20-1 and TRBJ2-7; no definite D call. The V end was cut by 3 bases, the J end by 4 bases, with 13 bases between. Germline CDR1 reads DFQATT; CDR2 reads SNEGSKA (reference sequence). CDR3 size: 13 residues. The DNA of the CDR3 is TGCAGTGCTAGCGGCGCGAAGGCGTACGAGCAGTACTTC. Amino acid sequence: CSASGAKAYEQYF.

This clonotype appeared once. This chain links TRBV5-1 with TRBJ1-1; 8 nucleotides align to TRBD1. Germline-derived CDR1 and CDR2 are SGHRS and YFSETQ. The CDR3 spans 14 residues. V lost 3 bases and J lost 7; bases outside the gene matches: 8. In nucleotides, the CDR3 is TGCGCCAGCAGCTCACGGACAGGGCGGGGTGAAGCTTTCTTT. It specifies CASSSRTGRGEAFF.

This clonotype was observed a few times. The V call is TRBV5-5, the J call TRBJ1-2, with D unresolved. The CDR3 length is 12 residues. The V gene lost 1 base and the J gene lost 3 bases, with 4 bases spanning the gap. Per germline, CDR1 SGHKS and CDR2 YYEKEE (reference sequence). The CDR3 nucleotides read TGTGCCAGCAGCTTGAACGACTATGGCTACACCTTC. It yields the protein CASSLNDYGYTF.

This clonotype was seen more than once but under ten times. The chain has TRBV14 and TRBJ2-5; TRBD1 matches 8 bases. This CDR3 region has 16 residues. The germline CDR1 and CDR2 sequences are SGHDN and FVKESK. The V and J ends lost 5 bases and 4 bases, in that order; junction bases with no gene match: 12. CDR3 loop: CASSSAGQGRGETQYF. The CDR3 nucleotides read TGTGCCAGCAGCTCGGCTGGACAGGGACGGGGAGAGACCCAGTACTTC. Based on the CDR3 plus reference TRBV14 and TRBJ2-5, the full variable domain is EAGVTQFPSHSVIEKGQTVTLRCDPISGHDNLYWYRRVMGKEIKFLLHFVKESKQDESGMPNNRFLAERTGGTYSTLKVQPAELEDSGVYFCASSSAGQGRGETQYFGPGTRLLVL.

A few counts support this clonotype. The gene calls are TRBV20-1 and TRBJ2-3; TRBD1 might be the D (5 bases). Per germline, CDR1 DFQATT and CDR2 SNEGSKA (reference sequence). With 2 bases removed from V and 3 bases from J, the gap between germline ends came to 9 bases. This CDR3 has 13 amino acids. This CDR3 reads CSARQGATDTQYF. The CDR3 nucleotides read TGCAGTGCTAGACAGGGTGCGACAGATACGCAGTATTTT.

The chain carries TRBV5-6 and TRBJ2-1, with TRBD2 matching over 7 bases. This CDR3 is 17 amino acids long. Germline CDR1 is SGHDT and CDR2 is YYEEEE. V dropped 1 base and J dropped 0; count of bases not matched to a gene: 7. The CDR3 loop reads CASSLLVAGSSYNEQFF. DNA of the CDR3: TGTGCCAGCAGCTTGTTGGTAGCGGGTAGCTCCTACAATGAGCAGTTCTTC.

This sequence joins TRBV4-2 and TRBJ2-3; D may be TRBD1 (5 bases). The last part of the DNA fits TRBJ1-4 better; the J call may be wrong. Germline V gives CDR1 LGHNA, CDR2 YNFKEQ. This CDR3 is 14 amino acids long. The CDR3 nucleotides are TGTGCCAGCAGCCAAGATGGGGGTTCTGAAAAACTGTTTTTT. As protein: CASSQDGGSEKLFF.

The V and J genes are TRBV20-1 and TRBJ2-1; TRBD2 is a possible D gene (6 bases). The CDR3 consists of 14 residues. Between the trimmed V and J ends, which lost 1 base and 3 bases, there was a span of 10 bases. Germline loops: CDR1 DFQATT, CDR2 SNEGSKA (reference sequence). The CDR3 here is CSARVGGSYNEQFF. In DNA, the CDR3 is TGCAGTGCTAGAGTGGGGGGAAGCTACAATGAGCAGTTCTTC.

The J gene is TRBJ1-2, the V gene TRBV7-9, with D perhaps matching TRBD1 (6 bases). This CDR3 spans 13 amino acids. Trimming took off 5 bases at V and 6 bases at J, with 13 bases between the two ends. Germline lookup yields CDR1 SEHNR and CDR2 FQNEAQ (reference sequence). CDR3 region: CASSARGGDGYTF. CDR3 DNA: TGTGCCAGCAGCGCCAGGGGTGGTGATGGCTACACCTTC.

This chain's CDR3 is CASSLAGTSGRSSYEQYF. CDR3 DNA sequence: TGTGCCAGCAGCTTAGCCGGGACTAGCGGGAGGAGCTCCTACGAGCAGTACTTC. The chain uses TRBV11-2 and TRBJ2-7, with TRBD2 identical over 15 bases. Germline CDR1 and CDR2: SGHAT and FQNNGV. The CDR3 length is 18 residues. Trimming at V came to 1 base and at J to 0 bases, leaving 4 bases not matched to a gene. Based on the CDR3 plus reference TRBV11-2 and TRBJ2-7, the full variable domain is EAGVAQSPRYKIIEKRQSVAFWCNPISGHATLYWYQQILGQGPKLLIQFQNNGVVDDSQLPKDRFSAERLKGVDSTLKIQPAKLEDSAVYLCASSLAGTSGRSSYEQYFGPGTRLTVT.

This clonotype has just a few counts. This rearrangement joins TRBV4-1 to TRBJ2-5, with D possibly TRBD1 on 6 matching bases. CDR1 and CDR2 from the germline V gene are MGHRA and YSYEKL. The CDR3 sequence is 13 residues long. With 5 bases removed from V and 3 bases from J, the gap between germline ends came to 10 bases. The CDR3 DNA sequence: TGCGCCAGCAGCTTCCGGACAGAAGAGACCCAGTACTTC. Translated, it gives CASSFRTEETQYF.

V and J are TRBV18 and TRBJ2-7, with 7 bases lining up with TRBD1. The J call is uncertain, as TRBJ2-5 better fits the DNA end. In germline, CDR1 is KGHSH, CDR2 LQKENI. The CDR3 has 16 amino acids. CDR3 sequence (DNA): TGTGCCAGCTCACCGAACGTACAGGGGCCGGGAGAGACCCAGTACTTC. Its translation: CASSPNVQGPGETQYF.

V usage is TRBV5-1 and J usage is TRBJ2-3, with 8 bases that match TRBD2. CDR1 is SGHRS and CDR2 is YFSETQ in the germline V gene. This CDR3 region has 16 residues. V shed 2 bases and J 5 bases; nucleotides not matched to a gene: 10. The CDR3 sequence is CASSLKEKAGGDTQYF. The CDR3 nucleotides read TGCGCCAGCAGCTTAAAGGAGAAGGCGGGAGGAGATACGCAGTATTTT.

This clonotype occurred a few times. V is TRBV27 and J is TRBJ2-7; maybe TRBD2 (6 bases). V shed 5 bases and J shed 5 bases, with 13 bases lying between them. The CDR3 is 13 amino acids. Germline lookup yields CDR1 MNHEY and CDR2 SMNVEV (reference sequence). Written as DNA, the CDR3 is TGTGCCAGCAGTCATACGGGGGACGACGAGCAGTACTTC. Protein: CASSHTGDDEQYF.

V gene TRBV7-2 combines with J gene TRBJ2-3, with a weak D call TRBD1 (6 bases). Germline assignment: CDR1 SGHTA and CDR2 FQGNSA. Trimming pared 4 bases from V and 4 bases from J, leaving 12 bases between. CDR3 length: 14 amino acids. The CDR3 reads CASSSRQEADTQYF. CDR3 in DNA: TGTGCCAGCAGCTCCCGACAGGAAGCAGATACGCAGTATTTT.

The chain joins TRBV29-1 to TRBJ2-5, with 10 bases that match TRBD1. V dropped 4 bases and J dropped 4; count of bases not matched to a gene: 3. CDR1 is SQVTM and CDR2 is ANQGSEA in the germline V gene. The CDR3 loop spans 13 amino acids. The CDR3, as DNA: TGCAGCGTTGGACAGGGGGCTGGAGAGACCCAGTACTTC. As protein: CSVGQGAGETQYF.

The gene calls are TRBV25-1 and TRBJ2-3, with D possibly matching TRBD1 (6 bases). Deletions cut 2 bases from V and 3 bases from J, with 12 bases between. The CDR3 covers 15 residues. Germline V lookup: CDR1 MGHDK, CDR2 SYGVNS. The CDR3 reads CASSERGQRTDTQYF. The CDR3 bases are TGTGCCAGCAGTGAACGAGGACAGAGGACAGATACGCAGTATTTT.

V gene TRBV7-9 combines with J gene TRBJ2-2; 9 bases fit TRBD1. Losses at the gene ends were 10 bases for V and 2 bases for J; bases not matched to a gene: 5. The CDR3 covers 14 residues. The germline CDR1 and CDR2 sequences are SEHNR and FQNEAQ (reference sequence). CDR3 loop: CATGDRVNTGELFF. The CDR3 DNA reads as TGTGCCACGGGGGACAGGGTAAACACCGGGGAGCTGTTTTTT.

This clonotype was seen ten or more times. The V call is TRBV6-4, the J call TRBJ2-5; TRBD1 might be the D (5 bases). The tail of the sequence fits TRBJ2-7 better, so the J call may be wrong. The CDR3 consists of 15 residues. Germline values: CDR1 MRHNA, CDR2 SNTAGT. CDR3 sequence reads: CASSHEEGVIDEQYF. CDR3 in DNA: TGTGCCAGCAGTCACGAGGAAGGGGTAATCGACGAGCAGTACTTC.

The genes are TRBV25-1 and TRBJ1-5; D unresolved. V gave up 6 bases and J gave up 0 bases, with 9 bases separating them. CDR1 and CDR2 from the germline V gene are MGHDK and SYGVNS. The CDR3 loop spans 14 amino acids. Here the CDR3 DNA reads TGTGCCAGCAGCGACCACAGTAGCAATCAGCCCCAGCATTTT. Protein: CASSDHSSNQPQHF.

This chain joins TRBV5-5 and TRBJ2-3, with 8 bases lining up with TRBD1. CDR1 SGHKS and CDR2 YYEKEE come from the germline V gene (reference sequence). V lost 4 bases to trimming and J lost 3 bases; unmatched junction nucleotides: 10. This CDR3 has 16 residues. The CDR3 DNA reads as TGTGCCAGCAGCAGAACCGGACAGGGTGGAACAGATACGCAGTATTTT. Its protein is CASSRTGQGGTDTQYF.

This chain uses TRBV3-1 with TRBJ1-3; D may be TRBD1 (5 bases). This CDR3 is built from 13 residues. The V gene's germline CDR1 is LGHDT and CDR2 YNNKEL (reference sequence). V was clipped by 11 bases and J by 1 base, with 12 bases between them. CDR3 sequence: CAGGGPSGNTIYF. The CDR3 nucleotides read TGTGCCGGGGGGGGACCATCTGGAAACACCATATATTTT.

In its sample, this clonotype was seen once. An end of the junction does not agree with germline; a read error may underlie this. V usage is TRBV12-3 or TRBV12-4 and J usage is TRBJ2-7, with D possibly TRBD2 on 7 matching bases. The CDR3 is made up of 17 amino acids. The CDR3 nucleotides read TGTGCCAGCAGTTTAATTGGGGGGGCTAGCGAATCCTACAAGCAGTACTTC. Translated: CASSLIGGASESYKQYF.

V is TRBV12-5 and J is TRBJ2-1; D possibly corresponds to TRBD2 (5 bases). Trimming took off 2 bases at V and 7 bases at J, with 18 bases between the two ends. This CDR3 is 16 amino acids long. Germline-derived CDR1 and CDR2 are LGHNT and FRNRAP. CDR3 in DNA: TGTGCTAGTGGTTTGACCCCGGATCGGGGTCAGAATGAGCAGTTCTTC. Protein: CASGLTPDRGQNEQFF.